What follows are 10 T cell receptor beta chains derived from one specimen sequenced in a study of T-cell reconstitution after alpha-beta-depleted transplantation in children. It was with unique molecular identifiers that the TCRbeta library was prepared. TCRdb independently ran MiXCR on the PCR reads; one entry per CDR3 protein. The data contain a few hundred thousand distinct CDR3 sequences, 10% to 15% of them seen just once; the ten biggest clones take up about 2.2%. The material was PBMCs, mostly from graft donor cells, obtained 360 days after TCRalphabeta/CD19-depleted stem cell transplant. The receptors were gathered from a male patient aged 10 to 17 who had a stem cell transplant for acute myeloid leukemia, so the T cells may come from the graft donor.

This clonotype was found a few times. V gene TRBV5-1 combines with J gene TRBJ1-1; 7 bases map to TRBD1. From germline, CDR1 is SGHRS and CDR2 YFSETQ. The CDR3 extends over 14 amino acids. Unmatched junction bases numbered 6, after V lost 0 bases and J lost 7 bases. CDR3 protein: CASSLESGQSEAFF. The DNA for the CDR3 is TGCGCCAGCAGCTTGGAATCGGGACAGAGTGAAGCTTTCTTT.

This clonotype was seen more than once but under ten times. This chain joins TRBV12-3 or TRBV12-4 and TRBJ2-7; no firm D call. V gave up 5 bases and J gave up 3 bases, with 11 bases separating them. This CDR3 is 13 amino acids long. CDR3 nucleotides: TGTGCCAGCAGTCTTGGACGGAACTACGAGCAGTACGTC. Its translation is CASSLGRNYEQYV.

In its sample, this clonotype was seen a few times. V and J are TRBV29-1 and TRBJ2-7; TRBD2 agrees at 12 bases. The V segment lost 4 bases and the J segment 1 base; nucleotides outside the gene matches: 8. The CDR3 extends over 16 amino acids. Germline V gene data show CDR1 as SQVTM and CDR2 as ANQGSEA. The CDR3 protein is CSVAGTSGFFSYEQYF. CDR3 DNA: TGCAGCGTTGCAGGGACTAGCGGGTTCTTTTCCTACGAGCAGTACTTC.

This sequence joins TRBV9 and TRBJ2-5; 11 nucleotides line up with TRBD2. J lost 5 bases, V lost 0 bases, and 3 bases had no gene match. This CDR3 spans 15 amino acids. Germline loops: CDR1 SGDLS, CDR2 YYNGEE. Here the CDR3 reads CASSVEGLAAETQYF. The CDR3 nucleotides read TGTGCCAGCAGCGTAGAGGGACTAGCGGCGGAGACCCAGTACTTC. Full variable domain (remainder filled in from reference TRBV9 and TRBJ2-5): DSGVTQTPKHLITATGQRVTLRCSPRSGDLSVYWYQQSLDQGLQFLIQYYNGEERAKGNILERFSAQQFPDLHSELNLSSLELGDSALYFCASSVEGLAAETQYFGPGTRLLVL.

Here the CDR3 reads CSVSTGYEQYF. The CDR3 nucleotides are TGCAGCGTTAGTACGGGCTACGAGCAGTACTTC. The V gene is TRBV29-1, the J gene TRBJ2-7; D remains unclear. The V gene lost 5 bases and the J gene lost 3 bases, with 8 bases spanning the gap. CDR1 is SQVTM and CDR2 is ANQGSEA in the germline V gene. The CDR3 loop spans 11 amino acids.

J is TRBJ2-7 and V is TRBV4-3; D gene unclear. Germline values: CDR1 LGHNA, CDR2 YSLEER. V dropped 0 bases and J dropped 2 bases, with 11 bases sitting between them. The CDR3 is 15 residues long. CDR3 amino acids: CASSQDWTVTYEQYF. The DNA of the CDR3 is TGCGCCAGCAGCCAAGATTGGACGGTTACCTACGAGCAGTACTTC.

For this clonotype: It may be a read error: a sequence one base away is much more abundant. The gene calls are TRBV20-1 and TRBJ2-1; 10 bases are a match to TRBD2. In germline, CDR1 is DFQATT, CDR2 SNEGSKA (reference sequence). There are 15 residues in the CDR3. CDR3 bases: TGCAGTGCTAGGCCACTAGCGGGAAGGTACAATGAGCGGTTCTTC. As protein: CSARPLAGRYNERFF.

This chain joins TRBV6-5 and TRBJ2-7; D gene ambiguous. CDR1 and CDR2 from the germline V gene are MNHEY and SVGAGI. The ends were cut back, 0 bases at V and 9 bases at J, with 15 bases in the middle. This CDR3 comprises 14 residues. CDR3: CASSYSRSGSGQYF. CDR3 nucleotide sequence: TGTGCCAGCAGTTACTCTCGCTCTGGTTCGGGGCAGTACTTC.

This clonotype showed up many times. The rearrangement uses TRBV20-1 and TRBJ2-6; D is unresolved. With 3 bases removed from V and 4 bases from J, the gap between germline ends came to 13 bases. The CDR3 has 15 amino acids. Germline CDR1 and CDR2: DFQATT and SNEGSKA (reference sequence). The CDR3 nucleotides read TGCAGTGCTAGTCCCTTGGTGGGGGGGGCCAACGTCCTGACTTTC. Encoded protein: CSASPLVGGANVLTF.

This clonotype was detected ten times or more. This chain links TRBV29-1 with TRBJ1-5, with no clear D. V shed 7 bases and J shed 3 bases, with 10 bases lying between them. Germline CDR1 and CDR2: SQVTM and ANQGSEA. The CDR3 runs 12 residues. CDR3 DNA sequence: TGCAGCGCCTCGGACCACAATCAGCCCCAGCATTTT. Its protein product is CSASDHNQPQHF. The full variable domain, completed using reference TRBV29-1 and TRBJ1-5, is SAVISQKPSRDICQRGTSLTIQCQVDSQVTMMFWYRQQPGQSLTLIATANQGSEATYESGFVIDKFPISRPNLTFSTLTVSNMSPEDSSIYLCSASDHNQPQHFGDGTRLSIL.